What follows is one TCR beta chain and its context. The source of the sample is a study of shared clonotypes between healthy human individuals. Assay: immunoSEQ multiplex PCR; the TCRdb copy retains only in-frame clones and omits some. The sample has about 490,000 clones, 70% to 85% seen once. Each unsorted sample relied on roughly 84 million PBMCs as its source of genomic DNA. Sequencing was performed on PBMCs. This TCR derives from a woman between 40 and 50 years old in good health. Some clones in this sample may be carry-over from other donors' samples.

CDR3 sequence (DNA): TGTGCCAGCAGCCTACGACCCGGTACTAGTCCCCACGAGCAGTACTTC. Encoded protein: CASSLRPGTSPHEQYF. J is TRBJ2-7 and V is TRBV11-2; a possible D gene is TRBD2 (5 bases). CDR3 length: 16 residues. Germline-derived CDR1 and CDR2 are SGHAT and FQNNGV. V lost 5 bases and J lost 5, with 22 bases in between.